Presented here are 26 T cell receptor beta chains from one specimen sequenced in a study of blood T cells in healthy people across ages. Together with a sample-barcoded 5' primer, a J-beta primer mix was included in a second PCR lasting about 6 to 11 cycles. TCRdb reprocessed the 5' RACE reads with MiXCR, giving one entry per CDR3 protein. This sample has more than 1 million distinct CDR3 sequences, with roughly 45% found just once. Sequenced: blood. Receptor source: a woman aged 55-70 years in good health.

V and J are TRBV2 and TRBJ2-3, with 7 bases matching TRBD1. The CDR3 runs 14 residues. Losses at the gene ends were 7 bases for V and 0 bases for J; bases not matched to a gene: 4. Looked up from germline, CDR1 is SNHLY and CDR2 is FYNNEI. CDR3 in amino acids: CASTPTGSTDTQYF. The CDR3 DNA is TGTGCCAGCACCCCGACAGGGAGCACAGATACGCAGTATTTT.

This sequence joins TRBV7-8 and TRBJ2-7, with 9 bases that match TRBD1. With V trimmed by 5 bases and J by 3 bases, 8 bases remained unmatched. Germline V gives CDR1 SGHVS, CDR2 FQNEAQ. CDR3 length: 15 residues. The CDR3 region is CASSLEGQGHYEQYF. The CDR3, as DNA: TGTGCCAGCAGCCTCGAGGGACAGGGCCACTACGAGCAGTACTTC.

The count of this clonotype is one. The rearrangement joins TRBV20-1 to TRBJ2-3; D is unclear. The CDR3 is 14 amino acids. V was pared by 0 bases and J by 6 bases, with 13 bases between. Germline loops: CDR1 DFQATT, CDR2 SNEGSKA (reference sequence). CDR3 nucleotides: TGCAGTGCTAGAGATTCCGACTTGGGGGATACGCAGTATTTT. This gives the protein CSARDSDLGDTQYF.

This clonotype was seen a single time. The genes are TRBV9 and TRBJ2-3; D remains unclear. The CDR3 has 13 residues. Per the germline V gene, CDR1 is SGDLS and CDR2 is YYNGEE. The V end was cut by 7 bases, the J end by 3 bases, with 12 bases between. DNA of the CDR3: TGTGCCAGCCGGGCAGCCCTTACAGATACGCAGTATTTT. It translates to CASRAALTDTQYF.

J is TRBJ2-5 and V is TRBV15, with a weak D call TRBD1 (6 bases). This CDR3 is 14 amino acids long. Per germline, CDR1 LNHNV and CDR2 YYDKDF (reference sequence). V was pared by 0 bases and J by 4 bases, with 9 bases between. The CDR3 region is CATSRDRGTETQYF. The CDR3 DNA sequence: TGTGCCACCAGCAGAGACAGGGGAACAGAGACCCAGTACTTC.

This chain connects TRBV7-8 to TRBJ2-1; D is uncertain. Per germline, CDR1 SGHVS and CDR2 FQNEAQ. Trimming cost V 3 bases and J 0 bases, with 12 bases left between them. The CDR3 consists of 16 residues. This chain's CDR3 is CASSFVGASSYNEQFF. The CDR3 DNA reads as TGTGCCAGCAGCTTTGTGGGCGCGAGCTCCTACAATGAGCAGTTCTTC.

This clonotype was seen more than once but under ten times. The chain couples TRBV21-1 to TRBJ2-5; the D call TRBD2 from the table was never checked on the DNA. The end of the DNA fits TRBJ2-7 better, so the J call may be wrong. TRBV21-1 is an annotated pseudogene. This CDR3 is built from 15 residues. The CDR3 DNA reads TGTGCCAGTATGGGACTAGCGGGAGGGAAATACGAGCAGTACTTC. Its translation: CASMGLAGGKYEQYF.

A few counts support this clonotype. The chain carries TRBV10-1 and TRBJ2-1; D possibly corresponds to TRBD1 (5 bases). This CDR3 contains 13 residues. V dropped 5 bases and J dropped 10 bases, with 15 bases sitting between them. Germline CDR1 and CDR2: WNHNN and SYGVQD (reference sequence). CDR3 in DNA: TGCGCCAGCAGTCCACAAGTCACAGGCGAGCAGTTCTTC. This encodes CASSPQVTGEQFF.

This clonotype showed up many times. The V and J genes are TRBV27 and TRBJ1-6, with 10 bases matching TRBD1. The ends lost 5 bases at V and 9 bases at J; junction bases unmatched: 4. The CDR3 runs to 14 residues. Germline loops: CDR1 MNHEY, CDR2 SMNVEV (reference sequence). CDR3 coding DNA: TGTGCCAGCAGTCCCCGGGACAGGGGTTCACCCCTCCACTTT. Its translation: CASSPRDRGSPLHF.

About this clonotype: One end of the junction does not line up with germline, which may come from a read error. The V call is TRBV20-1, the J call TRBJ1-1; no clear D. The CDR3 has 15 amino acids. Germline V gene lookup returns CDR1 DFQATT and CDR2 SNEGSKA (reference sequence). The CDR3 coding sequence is TGCAGTGCTAGAGATCCCGGGGTACGGAACGCTGAAGCTTTCTTT. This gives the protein CSARDPGVRNAEAFF.

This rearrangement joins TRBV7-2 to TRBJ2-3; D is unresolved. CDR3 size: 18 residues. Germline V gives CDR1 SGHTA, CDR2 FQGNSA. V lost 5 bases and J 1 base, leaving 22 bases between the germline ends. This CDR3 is CASSLVSVASRGTDTQYF. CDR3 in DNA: TGTGCCAGCAGCCTAGTGTCTGTTGCTTCACGCGGCACAGATACGCAGTATTTT.

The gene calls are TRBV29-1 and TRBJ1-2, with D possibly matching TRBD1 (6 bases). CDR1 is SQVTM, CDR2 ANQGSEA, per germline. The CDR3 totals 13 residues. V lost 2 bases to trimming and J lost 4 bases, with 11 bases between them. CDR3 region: CSVEPTGAYGYTF. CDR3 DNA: TGCAGCGTTGAACCGACAGGAGCCTATGGCTACACCTTC.

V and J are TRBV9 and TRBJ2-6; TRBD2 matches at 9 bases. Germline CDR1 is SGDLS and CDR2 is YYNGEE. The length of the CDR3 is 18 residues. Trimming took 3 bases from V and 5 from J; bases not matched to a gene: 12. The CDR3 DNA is TGTGCCAGCAGCGATAGCGGGGGTGGGGGAGAGCGGGCCAACGTCCTGACTTTC. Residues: CASSDSGGGGERANVLTF. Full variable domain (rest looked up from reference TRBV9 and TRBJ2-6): DSGVTQTPKHLITATGQRVTLRCSPRSGDLSVYWYQQSLDQGLQFLIQYYNGEERAKGNILERFSAQQFPDLHSELNLSSLELGDSALYFCASSDSGGGGERANVLTFGAGSRLTVL.

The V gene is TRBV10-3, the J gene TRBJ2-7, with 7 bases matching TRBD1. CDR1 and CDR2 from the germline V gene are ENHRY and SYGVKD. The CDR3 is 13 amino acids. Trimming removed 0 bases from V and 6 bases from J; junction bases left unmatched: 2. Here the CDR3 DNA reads TGTGCCATCAGTGAGTCTGCAGGGGGCGAGCAGTACTTC. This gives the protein CAISESAGGEQYF.

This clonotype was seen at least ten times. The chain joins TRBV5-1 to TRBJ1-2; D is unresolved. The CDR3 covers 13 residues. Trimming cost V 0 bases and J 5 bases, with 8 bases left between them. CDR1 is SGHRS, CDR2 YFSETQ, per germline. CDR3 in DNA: TGCGCCAGCAGCTTGGACAGAAGTTATGGCTACACCTTC. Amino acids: CASSLDRSYGYTF.

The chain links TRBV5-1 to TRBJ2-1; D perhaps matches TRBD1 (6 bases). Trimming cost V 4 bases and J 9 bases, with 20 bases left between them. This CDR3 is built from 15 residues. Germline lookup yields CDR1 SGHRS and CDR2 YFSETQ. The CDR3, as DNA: TGCGCCAGCAGCCTACCGACAGGAACGGGCACTGAGCAGTTCTTC. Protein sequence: CASSLPTGTGTEQFF.

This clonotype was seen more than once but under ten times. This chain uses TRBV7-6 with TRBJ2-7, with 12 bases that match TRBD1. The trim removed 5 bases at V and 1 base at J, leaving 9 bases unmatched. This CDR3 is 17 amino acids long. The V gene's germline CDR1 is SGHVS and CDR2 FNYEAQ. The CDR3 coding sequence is TGTGCCAGCAGCCCCGGGACAGGGGGCCTAATTTCCTACGAGCAGTACTTC. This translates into CASSPGTGGLISYEQYF.

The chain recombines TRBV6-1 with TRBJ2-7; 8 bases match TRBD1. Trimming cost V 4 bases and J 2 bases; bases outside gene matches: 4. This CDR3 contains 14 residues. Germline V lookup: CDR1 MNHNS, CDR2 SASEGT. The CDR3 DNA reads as TGTGCCAGCAGTGGGAGACAGGGGACCTACGAGCAGTACTTC. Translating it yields CASSGRQGTYEQYF.

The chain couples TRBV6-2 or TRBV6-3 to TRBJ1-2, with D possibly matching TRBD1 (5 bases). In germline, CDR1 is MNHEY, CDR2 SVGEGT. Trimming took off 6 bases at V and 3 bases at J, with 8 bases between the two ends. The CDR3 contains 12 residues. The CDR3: CASRPRDYGYTF. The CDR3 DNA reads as TGTGCCAGCAGACCCAGGGACTATGGCTACACCTTC.

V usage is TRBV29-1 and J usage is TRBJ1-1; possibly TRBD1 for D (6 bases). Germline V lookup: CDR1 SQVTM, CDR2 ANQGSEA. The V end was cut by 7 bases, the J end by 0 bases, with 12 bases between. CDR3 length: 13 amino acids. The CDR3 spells CSAGQTVNTEAFF. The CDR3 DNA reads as TGCAGCGCCGGACAGACGGTGAACACTGAAGCTTTCTTT.

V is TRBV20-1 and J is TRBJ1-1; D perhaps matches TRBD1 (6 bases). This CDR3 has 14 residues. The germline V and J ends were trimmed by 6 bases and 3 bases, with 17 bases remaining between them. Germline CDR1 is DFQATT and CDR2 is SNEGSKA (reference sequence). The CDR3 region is CSAGPAGADTEAFF. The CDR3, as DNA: TGCAGTGCGGGGCCGGCAGGGGCAGACACTGAAGCTTTCTTT.

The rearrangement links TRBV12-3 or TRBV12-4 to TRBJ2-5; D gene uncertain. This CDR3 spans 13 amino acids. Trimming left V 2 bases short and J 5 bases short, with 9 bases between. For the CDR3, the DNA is TGTGCCAGCAGTTTACCGGTTGGCGAGACCCAGTACTTC. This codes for CASSLPVGETQYF.

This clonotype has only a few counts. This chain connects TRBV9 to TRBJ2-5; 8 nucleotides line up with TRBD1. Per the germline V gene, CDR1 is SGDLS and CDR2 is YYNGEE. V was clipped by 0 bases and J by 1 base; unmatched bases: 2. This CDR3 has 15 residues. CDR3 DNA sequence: TGTGCCAGCAGCGTAGCAGACAGGGGCCAAGAGACCCAGTACTTC. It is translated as CASSVADRGQETQYF.

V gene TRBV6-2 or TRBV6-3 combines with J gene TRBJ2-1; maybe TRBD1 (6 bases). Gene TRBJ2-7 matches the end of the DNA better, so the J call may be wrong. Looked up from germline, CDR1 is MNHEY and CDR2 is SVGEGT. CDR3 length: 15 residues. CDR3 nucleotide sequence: TGTGCCAGCAGTTCGATCAGGGGTACGTACAATGAGCAGTACTTC. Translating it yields CASSSIRGTYNEQYF.

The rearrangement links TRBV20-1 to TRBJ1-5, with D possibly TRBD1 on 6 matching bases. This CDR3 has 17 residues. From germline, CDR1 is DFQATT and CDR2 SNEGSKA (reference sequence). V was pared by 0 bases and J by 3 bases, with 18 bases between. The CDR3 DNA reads TGCAGTGCTAGAGATCCCCTAACAGGGACTATCAATCAGCCCCAGCATTTT. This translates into CSARDPLTGTINQPQHF.

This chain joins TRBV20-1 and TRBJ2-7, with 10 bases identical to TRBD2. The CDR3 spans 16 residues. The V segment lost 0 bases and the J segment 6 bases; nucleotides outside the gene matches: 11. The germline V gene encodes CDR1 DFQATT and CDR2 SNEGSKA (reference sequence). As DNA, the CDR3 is TGCAGTGCTAGAGAGGGGGTGAGCGGGAGGGCCGGCGAGCAGTACTTC. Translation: CSAREGVSGRAGEQYF.